A selection of T cell receptor beta chains follows, all from one sample in a study of blood T cell repertoires in COVID-19. Profiling relied on immunoSEQ multiplex PCR, and the TCRdb table lists in-frame clones only, not all of them. The data contain about 250,000 clones, approximately 86% of them singletons. The source material was peripheral blood. The receptors come from a woman between 55 and 75 years old who had recovered from COVID-19. The CDR3 runs from the conserved cysteine through the conserved F or W. D genes are given only for firm matches. Not all rows give a size; the values are once, few, many and, for expanded clones, a class.

J gene: TRBJ2-2; V gene: TRBV2; CDR3 length: 15; clone size: .; D gene: TRBD2; CDR3 DNA: TGTGCCAGCAGTCAGACTAGCGGAGACACCGGGGAGCTGTTTTTT; CDR3 protein: CASSQTSGDTGELFF
J gene: TRBJ2-7; V gene: TRBV5-1; CDR3 length: 14; clone size: .; D gene: .; CDR3 DNA: TGCGCCAGCAGCTCCTCAGCGAGCTCCTACGAGCAGTACTTC; CDR3 protein: CASSSSASSYEQYF
J gene: TRBJ1-4; V gene: TRBV4-2; CDR3 length: 16; clone size: .; D gene: TRBD1; CDR3 DNA: TGTGCCAGCAGCCAACTCCGGGACAGGGACGATGAAAAACTGTTTTTT; CDR3 protein: CASSQLRDRDDEKLFF
J gene: TRBJ1-3; V gene: TRBV6-1; CDR3 length: 13; clone size: once; D gene: .; CDR3 DNA: TGTGCCAGCAGTGAGCAACGGGGAAACACCATATATTTT; CDR3 protein: CASSEQRGNTIYF
J gene: TRBJ2-7; V gene: TRBV6-5; CDR3 length: 15; clone size: once; D gene: .; CDR3 DNA: TGTGCCAGCAGTCCAAACGGGTTGCGGGGTCACGAGCAGTACTTC; CDR3 protein: CASSPNGLRGHEQYF
J gene: TRBJ1-3; V gene: TRBV28; CDR3 length: 16; clone size: .; D gene: .; CDR3 DNA: TGTGCCAGCAGTTTATTCGGGTCCAGCTCTGGAAACACCATATATTTT; CDR3 protein: CASSLFGSSSGNTIYF
J gene: TRBJ2-5; V gene: TRBV4-3; CDR3 length: 16; clone size: few; D gene: TRBD2; CDR3 DNA: TGCGCCAGCAGCCAGGGGCGGACTAGCGGGGGAGAGACCCAGTACTTC; CDR3 protein: CASSQGRTSGGETQYF
J gene: TRBJ1-5; V gene: TRBV19; CDR3 length: 16; clone size: .; D gene: .; CDR3 DNA: TGTGCCAGTAGTTTGGGTCAGGGACTAATCAATCAGCCCCAGCATTTT; CDR3 protein: CASSLGQGLINQPQHF
J gene: TRBJ1-2; V gene: TRBV6-1; CDR3 length: 15; clone size: .; D gene: .; CDR3 DNA: TGTGCCAGCAGTGAACCCAGGACAGTAAACTATGGCTACACCTTC; CDR3 protein: CASSEPRTVNYGYTF
J gene: TRBJ2-5; V gene: TRBV7-2; CDR3 length: 16; clone size: .; D gene: TRBD2; CDR3 DNA: TGTGCCAGCAGCTTAAGCACTAGCGGGGGGGGAGAGACCCAGTACTTC; CDR3 protein: CASSLSTSGGGETQYF
J gene: TRBJ1-1; V gene: TRBV7-3; CDR3 length: 17; clone size: .; D gene: .; CDR3 DNA: TGTGCCAGCAGCCCCCAGGGCCTCTTAACGTCGAACACTGAAGCTTTCTTT; CDR3 protein: CASSPQGLLTSNTEAFF
J gene: TRBJ1-2; V gene: TRBV20-1; CDR3 length: 10; clone size: .; D gene: .; CDR3 DNA: TGCAGTGCTAGACAGGATGGCTACACCTTC; CDR3 protein: CSARQDGYTF
J gene: TRBJ2-3; V gene: TRBV6-6; CDR3 length: 18; clone size: .; D gene: TRBD2; CDR3 DNA: TGTGCCAGCAGTCTCCTTCTAGCGGGGGGTCTAAGCACAGATACGCAGTATTTT; CDR3 protein: CASSLLLAGGLSTDTQYF
J gene: TRBJ1-4; V gene: TRBV10-3; CDR3 length: 16; clone size: .; D gene: .; CDR3 DNA: TGTGCCATCAGTGACCCAGGGGATGCAACTAATGAAAAACTGTTTTTT; CDR3 protein: CAISDPGDATNEKLFF
J gene: TRBJ1-1; V gene: TRBV7-2; CDR3 length: 15; clone size: once; D gene: .; CDR3 DNA: TGTGCCAGCAGCTTAGTAGGCAGGGGGAACACTGAAGCTTTCTTT; CDR3 protein: CASSLVGRGNTEAFF
J gene: TRBJ2-2; V gene: TRBV2; CDR3 length: 16; clone size: .; D gene: TRBD1; CDR3 DNA: TGTGCCAGTTTGAAAGGGGGCACCGCGAACACCGGGGAGCTGTTTTTT; CDR3 protein: CASLKGGTANTGELFF
J gene: TRBJ2-4; V gene: TRBV29-1; CDR3 length: 12; clone size: .; D gene: TRBD2; CDR3 DNA: TGCAGCGTTGAAGGGGGGGGAGACATTCAGTACTTC; CDR3 protein: CSVEGGGDIQYF
J gene: TRBJ1-1; V gene: TRBV6-5; CDR3 length: 13; clone size: .; D gene: TRBD1; CDR3 DNA: TGTGCCAGCAGCCTAGACAGGGGCACTGAAGCTTTCTTT; CDR3 protein: CASSLDRGTEAFF
J gene: TRBJ2-6; V gene: TRBV3-1/TRBV3-2; CDR3 length: 15; clone size: .; D gene: .; CDR3 DNA: TGTGCCAGCAGCCAAGTAGCCTCTGGGGCCAACGTCCTGACTTTC; CDR3 protein: CASSQVASGANVLTF
J gene: TRBJ1-2; V gene: TRBV6-5; CDR3 length: 13; clone size: .; D gene: TRBD1; CDR3 DNA: TGTGCCAGCCGGGACAGGGTACACTATGGCTACACCTTC; CDR3 protein: CASRDRVHYGYTF
J gene: TRBJ2-7; V gene: TRBV2; CDR3 length: 14; clone size: .; D gene: TRBD2; CDR3 DNA: TGTGCCAGCAGTGTTGCGGGGGGTACCTACGAGCAGTACTTC; CDR3 protein: CASSVAGGTYEQYF
J gene: TRBJ2-1; V gene: TRBV27; CDR3 length: 13; clone size: .; D gene: TRBD1; CDR3 DNA: TGTGCCAGCACCGGACAGGGGGGCAATGAGCAGTTCTTC; CDR3 protein: CASTGQGGNEQFF
J gene: TRBJ2-4; V gene: TRBV6-6; CDR3 length: 12; clone size: .; D gene: TRBD1; CDR3 DNA: TGTGCCAGCAGTCCGACAGGGGACATTCAGTACTTC; CDR3 protein: CASSPTGDIQYF
J gene: TRBJ2-2; V gene: TRBV5-4; CDR3 length: 16; clone size: .; D gene: TRBD1; CDR3 DNA: TGTGCCAGCAGTCCGACGAGGGGGCGCCTCACCGGGGAGCTGTTTTTT; CDR3 protein: CASSPTRGRLTGELFF
J gene: TRBJ2-7; V gene: TRBV12-3/TRBV12-4; CDR3 length: 12; clone size: few; D gene: .; CDR3 DNA: TGTGCCAGCAGCCCGAGCTCCTACGAGCAGTACTTC; CDR3 protein: CASSPSSYEQYF
J gene: TRBJ1-2; V gene: TRBV28; CDR3 length: 12; clone size: .; D gene: TRBD1; CDR3 DNA: TGTGCCAGCTATGACAGGGGCTATGGCTACACCTTC; CDR3 protein: CASYDRGYGYTF
J gene: TRBJ1-3; V gene: TRBV6-5; CDR3 length: 15; clone size: once; D gene: TRBD1; CDR3 DNA: TGTGCCAGCAGTTTTGACAGGGCAACTGGAAACACCATATATTTT; CDR3 protein: CASSFDRATGNTIYF
J gene: TRBJ1-6; V gene: TRBV5-4; CDR3 length: 15; clone size: .; D gene: TRBD1; CDR3 DNA: TGTGCCAGCAGCTCCGGACAGGGGGGCAATTCACCCCTCCACTTT; CDR3 protein: CASSSGQGGNSPLHF
J gene: TRBJ1-2; V gene: TRBV7-3; CDR3 length: 15; clone size: .; D gene: TRBD1; CDR3 DNA: TGTGCCAGCAGCTTATATATCCAGGGGGACTATGGCTACACCTTC; CDR3 protein: CASSLYIQGDYGYTF